The present T cell receptor beta chain was sequenced within a study of blood T cell repertoires in COVID-19. Study summary: COVID-19 samples collected from the United States, Italy and Spain covered acute and convalescent phases. Sources were T cells, B-cell-depleted T cells, or PBMCs; the material itself was cDNA or gDNA.

CDR1 is SGHDT, CDR2 YYEEEE, per germline. There are 17 residues in the CDR3. V was clipped by 0 bases and J by 4 bases, with 14 bases between them. The authors' processing: Estimates of nucleated cell counts were drawn from the amplification of reference gene primers. Clones were sequenced by immunoSEQ multiplex PCR, and TCRdb holds only the in-frame ones, with some missing. V, J and clone size are those of that table, while D and trimming were read from the DNA. The sample has over 200,000 clones, 88% seen once. Sample: peripheral blood. This rearrangement joins TRBV5-6 to TRBJ1-6; D is perhaps TRBD1 (5 bases). The TCR was taken from a human donor in a cohort sampled during active COVID-19. CDR3 sequence reads: CASSLEGAELYNSPLHF. The CDR3 bases are TGTGCCAGCAGCTTGGAAGGGGCGGAACTATATAATTCACCCCTCCACTTT.